This TCR beta chain emerged from a study of tumor and adjacent non-tumor tissue in lung cancer. Across the whole study: Patients were aged about 30 to 76, around ten men and 5 women, stage I to III. Findings and limits, study-wide: Tumor tissue had significantly higher TCR diversity than normal lung. Tumor TCR diversity, when higher, was linked to shorter survival.

The library came from three nested PCR rounds adapted from ARM-PCR protocols. TCRdb itself ran the multiplex PCR reads through MiXCR, one entry per CDR3 protein. Here the sample spans roughly 81,000 distinct CDR3 sequences, nearly 70% being singletons. This sample's RNA came from whole unsorted tissue. Donors were chemotherapy-naive, newly diagnosed lung cancer surgical patients in China, August–late 2014. In the case of this clonotype: The antigen is unknown.

Germline CDR1 SGHDT, CDR2 YYEEEE. V was clipped by 0 bases and J by 13 bases, with 19 bases between them. The CDR3 contains 14 residues. This clonotype was sampled from a woman in her seventies with non-small cell lung cancer. The chain combines TRBV5-6 with TRBJ1-2, with a tentative D call TRBD1 (6 bases). Material for sequencing was lung tumor tissue. The CDR3 sequence is CASSLGDMGARRTF. The DNA for the CDR3 is TGTGCCAGCAGCTTGGGGGACATGGGGGCTCGGCGCACCTTC.